This paragraph reports one T cell receptor (beta chain). This entry is derived from a study of control samples from healthy donors and cancer patients. Germline-derived CDR1 and CDR2 are MNHNY and SVGAGI (reference sequence). CDR3 length equals 13 residues. V trimming: 8 bases; J trimming: 3 bases; junction bases outside the gene matches: 7. Sequencing was performed with immunoSEQ multiplex PCR; in TCRdb, only in-frame clones are kept and a portion is missing. The top ten hold 2.9% of the sample, which has 60,000 to 70,000 clones, more than 80% seen once. This clonotype originated in a woman aged 50 to 65 with lung cancer. Sequencing was carried out using PBMCs. V usage is TRBV6-6 and J usage is TRBJ2-7; 7 nucleotides agree with TRBD1. The CDR3 loop is CASVATGRYEQYF. The CDR3 nucleotides read TGTGCCAGCGTCGCGACAGGGCGCTACGAGCAGTACTTC.